This passage covers 17 T cell receptor beta chains from one sample sequenced in a study of OX40 agonist ivuxolimab in advanced cancers. Using immunoSEQ multiplex PCR, the repertoire was profiled, and TCRdb retains in-frame clones only, with some absent. The sample holds 85,000 to 100,000 clones, about 92% seen once. The sequencing here drew on CD4+ or CD8+ T cells sorted from blood, taken in a trial of the OX40 agonist ivuxolimab. These receptor sequences come from an adult with an advanced solid tumor such as melanoma, head and neck, liver or kidney cancer.

This chain links TRBV7-3 with TRBJ2-1, with unresolved D. The CDR3 spans 14 residues. Germline lookup yields CDR1 SGHTA and CDR2 FQGTGA. V lost 4 bases to trimming and J lost 6 bases, with 13 bases between them. CDR3 sequence: CASSSQTWPNEQFF. The DNA for the CDR3 is TGTGCCAGCAGCTCCCAGACTTGGCCCAATGAGCAGTTCTTC.

V usage is TRBV6-4 and J usage is TRBJ2-7; unclear D gene. The CDR3 is 10 amino acids. The germline V gene has CDR1 MRHNA and CDR2 SNTAGT. Trimming pared 7 bases from V and 3 bases from J, leaving 4 bases between. The CDR3 here is CASINYEQYV. In nucleotides, the CDR3 is TGTGCCAGCATTAACTACGAGCAGTACGTC.

The rearrangement links TRBV6-6 to TRBJ1-5; 8 bases line up with TRBD1. Trimming cost V 4 bases and J 9 bases; bases outside gene matches: 14. The CDR3 runs 16 residues. Germline values: CDR1 MNHNY, CDR2 SVGAGI (reference sequence). This chain's CDR3 is CASSSTQGAPRAPQHF. The CDR3, as DNA: TGTGCCAGCAGTTCTACCCAGGGGGCCCCTCGGGCGCCCCAGCATTTT.

The chain carries TRBV12-5 and TRBJ1-5; D remains unclear. The V and J ends lost 3 bases and 6 bases respectively, with 6 bases between them. The length of the CDR3 is 12 residues. Looked up from germline, CDR1 is LGHNT and CDR2 is FRNRAP. CDR3 region: CASGLVGQPQHF. The CDR3 DNA sequence: TGTGCTAGTGGTTTAGTCGGTCAGCCCCAGCATTTT. Variable domain in full (rest from reference TRBV12-5 and TRBJ1-5): DARVTQTPRHKVTEMGQEVTMRCQPILGHNTVFWYRQTMMQGLELLAYFRNRAPLDDSGMPKDRFSAEMPDATLATLKIQPSEPRDSAVYFCASGLVGQPQHFGDGTRLSIL.

This clone was seen a handful of times. V is TRBV4-1 and J is TRBJ1-3; the match to TRBD1 covers 7 bases. CDR1 and CDR2 from the germline V gene are MGHRA and YSYEKL. The CDR3 sequence is 18 residues long. V dropped 1 base and J dropped 0; count of bases not matched to a gene: 9. The CDR3 nucleotides read TGCGCCAGCAGCCAAGGTGGCAGGGGGAAGAGCTCTGGAAACACCATATATTTT. Translating gives CASSQGGRGKSSGNTIYF.

The J gene is TRBJ1-1, the V gene TRBV7-8; D gene unclear. The V end lost 1 base, the J end lost 4 bases, and 13 bases lay between the germline ends. CDR3 length: 15 residues. Per the germline V gene, CDR1 is SGHVS and CDR2 is FQNEAQ. The CDR3 DNA is TGTGCCAGCAGCTTAGTGGAGGGTCGCTTCACTGAAGCTTTCTTT. Protein: CASSLVEGRFTEAFF.

This clone was seen only once. The chain uses TRBV7-8 and TRBJ2-3; D gene ambiguous. The germline V and J ends were trimmed by 5 bases and 0 bases, with 3 bases remaining between them. CDR1 is SGHVS, CDR2 FQNEAQ, per germline. The CDR3 has 12 residues. The DNA for the CDR3 is TGTGCCAGCAGCCTGAGCACAGATACGCAGTATTTT. Its protein is CASSLSTDTQYF.

This rearrangement joins TRBV6-5 to TRBJ1-2; no definite D call. V was pared by 5 bases and J by 8 bases, with 12 bases between. The germline gives CDR1 MNHEY, CDR2 SVGAGI. The CDR3 has 12 amino acids. CDR3 protein: CASSLGPSGYTF. The CDR3 bases are TGTGCCAGCAGTCTCGGGCCCTCCGGCTACACCTTC.

For the CDR3, the DNA is TGTGCCATCATGGACAGGAACAATCAGCCCCAGCATTTT. The encoded protein is CAIMDRNNQPQHF. The chain uses TRBV10-3 and TRBJ1-5, with 7 bases lining up with TRBD1. This CDR3 spans 13 amino acids. Trimming cost V 7 bases and J 3 bases; bases outside gene matches: 3. CDR1 is ENHRY, CDR2 SYGVKD, per germline.

The chain couples TRBV5-1 to TRBJ1-2; D not resolved. The CDR3 is 13 residues long. Trimming shortened V by 3 bases and J by 0 bases, and 6 bases separated the two germline ends. CDR1 is SGHRS, CDR2 YFSETQ, per germline. The CDR3 sequence: CASSSDPNYGYTF. In DNA, the CDR3 is TGCGCCAGCAGCTCGGACCCTAACTATGGCTACACCTTC.

V gene TRBV5-8 combines with J gene TRBJ2-2; TRBD2 agrees at 11 bases. Per the germline V gene, CDR1 is SGHTS and CDR2 is YDEGEE. V was pared by 4 bases and J by 3 bases, with 5 bases of the junction left unmatched. The CDR3 consists of 16 residues. CDR3 residues: CASSELAGVHTGELFF. As DNA, the CDR3 is TGTGCCAGCAGCGAACTAGCGGGGGTGCACACCGGGGAGCTGTTTTTT.

Details on this clone: This same CDR3 is encoded by further DNA sequences in the sample. This chain connects TRBV9 to TRBJ2-3; D is unclear. This CDR3 spans 12 amino acids. V was pared by 4 bases and J by 0 bases, with 3 bases between. From germline, CDR1 is SGDLS and CDR2 YYNGEE. CDR3 in DNA: TGTGCCAGCAGCCCCAGCACAGATACGCAGTATTTT. This codes for CASSPSTDTQYF. Full variable domain (remainder filled in from reference TRBV9 and TRBJ2-3): DSGVTQTPKHLITATGQRVTLRCSPRSGDLSVYWYQQSLDQGLQFLIQYYNGEERAKGNILERFSAQQFPDLHSELNLSSLELGDSALYFCASSPSTDTQYFGPGTRLTVL.

V usage is TRBV9 and J usage is TRBJ1-2; D may be TRBD1 (5 bases). The CDR3 consists of 15 residues. Deletions cut 4 bases from V and 7 bases from J, with 20 bases between. Germline V CDR1 and CDR2: SGDLS, YYNGEE. The CDR3 here is CASSPSVGDGFGYTF. The CDR3 DNA is TGTGCCAGCAGCCCAAGCGTGGGGGATGGTTTTGGCTACACCTTC.

The chain recombines TRBV19 with TRBJ2-3, with a tentative D call TRBD1 (5 bases). Looked up from germline, CDR1 is LNHDA and CDR2 is SQIVND (reference sequence). The CDR3 runs 11 residues. Trimming stripped 7 bases from V and 6 bases from J, with 8 bases between. CDR3 bases: TGTGCCAGTACCCCAGGGGATACGCAGTATTTT. Protein sequence: CASTPGDTQYF.

In this sample, this clone turned up a few times. The same CDR3 also results from other DNA sequences found in this sample. This chain joins TRBV7-2 and TRBJ2-1; D gene ambiguous. Germline-derived CDR1 and CDR2 are SGHTA and FQGNSA. V was trimmed by 3 bases and J by 4 bases, leaving 1 base between them. The length of the CDR3 is 11 residues. The CDR3 coding sequence is TGTGCCAGCAGCTTTTACAATGAGCAGTTCTTC. Its translation: CASSFYNEQFF. Full variable domain (missing parts from reference TRBV7-2 and TRBJ2-1): GAGVSQSPSNKVTEKGKDVELRCDPISGHTALYWYRQSLGQGLEFLIYFQGNSAPDKSGLPSDRFSAERTGGSVSTLTIQRTQQEDSAVYLCASSFYNEQFFGPGTRLTVL.

The chain links TRBV6-5 to TRBJ1-2; no firm D call. Germline loops: CDR1 MNHEY, CDR2 SVGAGI. The V gene lost 6 bases and the J gene lost 3 bases, with 11 bases spanning the gap. The CDR3 length is 13 residues. CDR3 in DNA: TGTGCCAGCAGAGGAGGACCCTACTATGGCTACACCTTC. This codes for CASRGGPYYGYTF.

The rearrangement links TRBV5-1 to TRBJ2-1; 9 bases agree with TRBD1. V was pared by 3 bases and J by 4 bases, with 5 bases of the junction left unmatched. The germline V gene has CDR1 SGHRS and CDR2 YFSETQ. The CDR3 contains 15 residues. CDR3 sequence (DNA): TGCGCCAGCAGCTGGGGACAGGGACCTTACAATGAGCAGTTCTTC. Residues: CASSWGQGPYNEQFF.